This T cell receptor (beta chain) stems from a study of human T cells and chemical hapten exposure. The overall study: The cohort included alopecia areata under or over 50% scalp, totalis and universalis.

Using its own MiXCR run on the RACE reads, TCRdb lists one record per CDR3 protein. The sample records tens of thousands of distinct CDR3 sequences, roughly 9.7% being singletons. This sample's time point: pre-sensitization, week 0. Treatment denoted: therapeutic diphenylcyclopropenone sensitization with weekly scalp DPC. V lost 5 bases and J lost 7, with 15 bases in between. CDR1 is SGHAT, CDR2 FQNNGV, per germline. The CDR3 covers 14 residues. The source of this sequence is a woman in her fifties or sixties with alopecia areata. Some clones in this sample may be carry-over from other donors' samples. Source: whole blood, taken in connection with sensitization to the hapten diphenylcyclopropenone (DPC). V is TRBV11-2 and J is TRBJ2-1; D call uncertain. CDR3 residues: CASSPRYTENEQFF. The DNA of the CDR3 is TGTGCCAGCAGCCCCAGATACACGGAGAATGAGCAGTTCTTC.